Here is one T cell receptor beta chain with its context. As the CDR3 is not closed by the conserved phenylalanine or tryptophan, this likely results from a read error. The V gene's germline CDR1 is MGHRA and CDR2 YSYEKL. V was pared by 0 bases and J by 0 bases, with 12 bases between. The CDR3 spans 17 residues. This specimen comes from a study of CD8 T cells in Susac syndrome. Random hexamers were used to reverse transcribe an amount of about 0.45 to 1 ug RNA. The TCR beta CDR3 was amplified by immunoSEQ multiplex PCR across 54 Vbeta, 13 Jbeta. MiXCR, applied by TCRdb to the immunoSEQ multiplex PCR reads, yields one record per CDR3 protein. The data contain roughly 190,000 distinct CDR3 sequences, 85% to 95% of them singletons. Sequencing of TCR beta covered CD8+ and CD4+ T cells obtained from blood. Controls were age- and sex-matched healthy donors.

This chain joins TRBV4-1 and TRBJ1-3; D remains ambiguous. The sequenced sample consisted of CD4+ T cells from PBMCs. This receptor was taken from a human donor in good health. CDR3 sequence (DNA): TGCGCCAGCAGCCAAGATCGAAGCCGCCTCTCTGGAAACACCATATATTCT. It yields the protein CASSQDRSRLSGNTIYS.